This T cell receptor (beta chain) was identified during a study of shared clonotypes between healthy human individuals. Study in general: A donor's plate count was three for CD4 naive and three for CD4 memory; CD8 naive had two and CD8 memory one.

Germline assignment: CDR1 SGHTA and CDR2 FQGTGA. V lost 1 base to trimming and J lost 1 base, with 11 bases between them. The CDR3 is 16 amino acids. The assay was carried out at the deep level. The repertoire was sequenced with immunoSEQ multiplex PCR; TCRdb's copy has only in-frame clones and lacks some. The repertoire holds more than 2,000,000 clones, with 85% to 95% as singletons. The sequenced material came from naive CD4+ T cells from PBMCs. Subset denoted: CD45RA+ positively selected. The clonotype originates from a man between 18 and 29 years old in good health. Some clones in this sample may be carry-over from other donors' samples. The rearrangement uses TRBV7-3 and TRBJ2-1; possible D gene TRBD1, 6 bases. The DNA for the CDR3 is TGTGCCAGCAGCTTAAACACAGGGAGTTCCTACAATGAGCAGTTCTTC. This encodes CASSLNTGSSYNEQFF.